This entry describes one T cell receptor beta chain. Its specificity is unknown. The data stem from a study of T cell responses to AZD1222 COVID-19 vaccine. General observations from the study: Spike-specific TCR breadth and depth went up after people got two AZD1222 doses.

Some clones are missing from TCRdb's copy, which holds only in-frame ones; the method was immunoSEQ multiplex PCR. The data hold 250,000 to 300,000 clones, with approximately 94% observed a single time. Trimming stripped 3 bases from V and 7 bases from J, with 13 bases between. Looked up from germline, CDR1 is DFQATT and CDR2 is SNEGSKA (reference sequence). The CDR3 extends over 14 amino acids. The sample in question was peripheral blood, obtained 28 days after the second AZD1222 dose. V is TRBV20-1 and J is TRBJ1-6, with D maybe TRBD1 (5 bases). The TCR sequence derives from an adult who received the AZD1222 COVID-19 vaccine. CDR3 amino acids: CSASPPGSNSPLHF. The CDR3 DNA sequence: TGCAGTGCTAGTCCGCCAGGGTCGAATTCACCCCTCCACTTT.